This T cell receptor (beta chain) was sequenced for a study of graft-versus-host responses after intestinal transplantation. Overall study: Each transplant was multivisceral, liver-intestinal, or isolated intestinal. Induction with anti-thymocyte globulin, then tacrolimus and steroids for roughly three years, was given to all recipients. Study-level points and caveats: The authors found GvH clones in recipient marrow, some appearing first in ileum or blood.

Sequencing was performed with immunoSEQ multiplex PCR; in TCRdb, only in-frame clones are kept and a portion is missing. Of more than 15,000 clones listed, around two fifths are singletons. V shed 4 bases and J 0 bases; nucleotides not matched to a gene: 6. Germline CDR1 is SGHVS and CDR2 is FNYEAQ. The CDR3 length is 15 residues. Responders (roughly 200,000, CFSE-labeled) met roughly 200,000 stimulators that were irradiated and violet-dye-labeled. Dividing CFSE-low CD3+CD4+ and CD3+CD8+ responders were isolated by sorting after the reaction. The V gene is TRBV7-6, the J gene TRBJ2-7, with 7 bases matching TRBD1. The sequence came from a human patient who received an intestinal transplant. The material sequenced was alloreactive CD8+ T cells from a mixed lymphocyte reaction culture, taken before intestinal transplant. Subset in this sample: CFSE-low proliferating T cells sorted from roughly six-day pre-transplant mixed lymphocyte reaction (GvH or HvG direction). The CDR3 region has the DNA TGTGCCAGCAGCTCCAAACAGGGGACCTCCTACGAGCAGTACTTC. The encoded protein is CASSSKQGTSYEQYF.